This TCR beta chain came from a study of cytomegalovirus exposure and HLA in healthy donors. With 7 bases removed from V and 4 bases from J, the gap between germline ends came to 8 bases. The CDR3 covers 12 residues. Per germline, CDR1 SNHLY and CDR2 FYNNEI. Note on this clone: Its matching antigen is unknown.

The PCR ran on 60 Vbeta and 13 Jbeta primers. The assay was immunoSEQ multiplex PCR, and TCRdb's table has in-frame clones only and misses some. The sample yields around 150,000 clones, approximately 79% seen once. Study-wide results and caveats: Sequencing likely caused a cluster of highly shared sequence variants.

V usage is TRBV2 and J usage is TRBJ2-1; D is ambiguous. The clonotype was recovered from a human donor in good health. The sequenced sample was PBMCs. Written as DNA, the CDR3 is TGTGCCAGCAAACCAGTATACAATGAGCAGTTCTTC. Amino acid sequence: CASKPVYNEQFF.